These 27 T cell receptor beta chains originate from one sample sequenced in a study of T cells in Graves' hyperthyroidism and ophthalmopathy. Amplified regions were TCR beta CDR3 sequences from RNA transcripts. First-round RT-PCR targeting the TCR CDR3 was performed with the HTBI primer set. MiXCR, applied by TCRdb to the multiplex PCR reads, yields one record per CDR3 protein. The sample comprises around 700,000 distinct CDR3 sequences, approximately 19% of which are singletons, and over 15% rests with the top ten. Sequencing was performed on blood. These receptor sequences come from a woman aged 50 to 65 with Graves' hyperthyroidism that later progressed to Graves' ophthalmopathy.

This clonotype was detected only a few times. The genes are TRBV7-2 and TRBJ2-3; D call uncertain. The CDR3 runs to 16 residues. Germline CDR1 and CDR2: SGHTA and FQGNSA. V lost 5 bases to trimming and J lost 4 bases, with 19 bases between them. For the CDR3, the DNA is TGTGCCAGCAGCCCTAATGTAGCTAGTCGCGCAGATACGCAGTATTTT. Translating gives CASSPNVASRADTQYF.

This clonotype was counted only a few times. This rearrangement joins TRBV5-4 to TRBJ2-5; TRBD1 agrees at 8 bases. V was clipped by 0 bases and J by 4 bases; unmatched bases: 8. CDR3 length equals 16 residues. The germline gives CDR1 SGHNT, CDR2 YYREEE (reference sequence). DNA of the CDR3: TGTGCCAGCAGCTTGGGCCCGGACAGGGAAGGAGAGACCCAGTACTTC. It yields the protein CASSLGPDREGETQYF.

This clonotype was detected ten times or more. CDR3 sequence reads: CASSQDWGYTF. DNA of the CDR3: TGTGCCAGCAGCCAAGATTGGGGCTACACCTTC. This chain uses TRBV3-1 with TRBJ1-2; D not certain. Germline CDR1 is LGHDT and CDR2 is YNNKEL (reference sequence). This CDR3 has 11 amino acids. V gave up 0 bases and J gave up 8 bases, with 4 bases separating them. The variable domain in full, completed from reference TRBV3-1 and TRBJ1-2, reads DTAVSQTPKYLVTQMGNDKSIKCEQNLGHDTMYWYKQDSKKFLKIMFSYNNKELIINETVPNRFSPKSPDKAHLNLHINSLELGDSAVYFCASSQDWGYTFGSGTRLTVV.

This clonotype showed up just a few times. This chain links TRBV6-1 with TRBJ1-6; TRBD1 agrees at 7 bases. The ends lost 5 bases at V and 6 bases at J; junction bases unmatched: 10. The CDR3 runs 16 residues. Germline loops: CDR1 MNHNS, CDR2 SASEGT. The CDR3 here is CASSLDRDMSNSPLHF. The CDR3 DNA is TGTGCCAGCAGTCTAGACAGGGATATGAGTAATTCACCCCTCCACTTT.

This clonotype was recorded many times. The rearrangement links TRBV7-2 to TRBJ1-2; 7 positions match TRBD1. The CDR3 extends over 15 amino acids. V lost 2 bases, J lost 2 bases, and 5 bases stayed unmatched. CDR1 and CDR2 from the germline V gene are SGHTA and FQGNSA. The DNA of the CDR3 is TGTGCCAGCAGCTTAAGCGCGACAGGGAACTATGGCTACACCTTC. This encodes CASSLSATGNYGYTF.

The chain combines TRBV6-2 or TRBV6-3 with TRBJ2-1; the D is unclear. Germline CDR1 reads MNHEY; CDR2 reads SVGEGT. The CDR3 is 14 amino acids. The V gene lost 8 bases and the J gene lost 1 base, with 12 bases spanning the gap. DNA for the CDR3: TGTGCCAGCGAACCCCTGGGGTCCTACAATGAGCAGTTCTTC. This translates into CASEPLGSYNEQFF.

This clonotype was counted ten times or more. The chain recombines TRBV7-2 with TRBJ1-6; D is ambiguous. V shed 5 bases and J shed 11 bases, with 19 bases lying between them. The CDR3 extends over 15 amino acids. CDR1 is SGHTA, CDR2 FQGNSA, per germline. The CDR3 spells CASSPLVGFAAPLHF. The CDR3 bases are TGTGCCAGCAGCCCCCTCGTGGGGTTCGCTGCACCCCTCCACTTT.

This clonotype was detected ten times or more. The V and J genes are TRBV20-1 and TRBJ1-2, with 8 bases lining up with TRBD1. The CDR3 loop spans 13 amino acids. V trimming: 5 bases; J trimming: 4 bases; junction bases outside the gene matches: 6. CDR1 is DFQATT and CDR2 is SNEGSKA in the germline V gene (reference sequence). Here the CDR3 DNA reads TGCAGTGCTTCCCGGACAGGGATCTATGGCTACACCTTC. Translated: CSASRTGIYGYTF.

The chain uses TRBV6-2 or TRBV6-3 and TRBJ2-3; 8 nucleotides match TRBD1. This CDR3 region has 16 residues. Germline assignment: CDR1 MNHEY and CDR2 SVGEGT. V lost 0 bases to trimming and J lost 4 bases; unmatched junction nucleotides: 6. CDR3 coding DNA: TGTGCCAGCAGTTACTCGACAGGGGAAGCAGCAGATACGCAGTATTTT. The encoded protein is CASSYSTGEAADTQYF.

The V and J genes are TRBV6-1 and TRBJ2-5; 8 bases match TRBD1. The CDR3 consists of 15 residues. CDR1 is MNHNS and CDR2 is SASEGT in the germline V gene. The ends lost 5 bases at V and 7 bases at J; junction bases unmatched: 12. Here the CDR3 reads CASSYGPTGAGTQYF. The CDR3 DNA is TGTGCCAGCAGTTATGGCCCGACAGGGGCAGGGACCCAGTACTTC.

The V call is TRBV27, the J call TRBJ1-5; 8 bases agree with TRBD1. After removal of 8 bases from V and 7 bases from J, the junction contained 10 bases not matched to a gene. Germline CDR1 reads MNHEY; CDR2 reads SMNVEV (reference sequence). This CDR3 spans 14 amino acids. The CDR3 here is CASGVTGGKQPQHF. The CDR3, as DNA: TGTGCCAGCGGAGTTACAGGGGGAAAGCAGCCCCAGCATTTT.

This clonotype has only one observation. The chain employs TRBV3-1 and TRBJ1-3; TRBD1 is a possible D gene (6 bases). There are 16 residues in the CDR3. CDR1 LGHDT and CDR2 YNNKEL come from the germline V gene (reference sequence). Trimming took off 4 bases at V and 0 bases at J, with 13 bases between the two ends. CDR3 sequence (DNA): TGTGCCAGCAGCCGCCGACAGGACGTCTCTGGAAACACCATATATTTT. Encoded protein: CASSRRQDVSGNTIYF.

The chain couples TRBV6-1 to TRBJ2-3; D may match TRBD1 or TRBD2 (5 bases each). The length of the CDR3 is 13 residues. V lost 5 bases to trimming and J lost 4 bases, with 10 bases between them. Germline V CDR1 and CDR2: MNHNS, SASEGT. The CDR3: CASSSEGSDTQYF. The CDR3 DNA follows: TGTGCCAGCAGTTCCGAGGGGTCAGATACGCAGTATTTT.

This clonotype was found a few times. The chain has TRBV6-1 and TRBJ1-5; unclear D gene. V was clipped by 7 bases and J by 0 bases, with 10 bases between them. The V gene's germline CDR1 is MNHNS and CDR2 SASEGT. CDR3 length: 14 residues. CDR3: CASTHWHSNQPQHF. The CDR3 DNA sequence: TGTGCCAGCACCCACTGGCATAGCAATCAGCCCCAGCATTTT.

The sample holds a few counts of this clonotype. The chain uses TRBV6-1 and TRBJ1-2; 7 positions agree with TRBD1. Germline loops: CDR1 MNHNS, CDR2 SASEGT. Germline trimming cut 2 bases from V and 8 bases from J; bases unmatched to any gene: 8. The CDR3 length is 14 residues. The CDR3 region is CASSENRGGEGYTF. DNA of the CDR3: TGTGCCAGCAGTGAAAACAGGGGAGGTGAAGGCTACACCTTC.

This rearrangement joins TRBV3-1 to TRBJ2-5; 7 bases align to TRBD1. Trimming removed 3 bases from V and 3 bases from J; junction bases left unmatched: 4. The V gene's germline CDR1 is LGHDT and CDR2 YNNKEL (reference sequence). The CDR3 runs to 14 residues. CDR3 region: CASSQVGGEETQYF. In nucleotides, the CDR3 is TGTGCCAGCAGCCAGGTAGGGGGCGAAGAGACCCAGTACTTC.

In this sample, this clonotype turned up a few times. V and J are TRBV20-1 and TRBJ1-1, with D unresolved. The germline V gene encodes CDR1 DFQATT and CDR2 SNEGSKA (reference sequence). V lost 3 bases and J lost 0, with 20 bases in between. This CDR3 region has 17 residues. CDR3 protein: CSARDQRVYAMNTEAFF. The CDR3 DNA sequence: TGCAGTGCTAGGGACCAGAGGGTTTACGCAATGAACACTGAAGCTTTCTTT.

This chain connects TRBV5-4 to TRBJ2-3, with 9 bases aligning to TRBD2. This CDR3 has 15 amino acids. The germline V gene encodes CDR1 SGHNT and CDR2 YYREEE (reference sequence). V dropped 0 bases and J dropped 6; count of bases not matched to a gene: 5. The CDR3 protein is CASSLDSGGLDTQYF. For the CDR3, the DNA is TGTGCCAGCAGCTTGGACAGCGGGGGGCTGGATACGCAGTATTTT.

This chain links TRBV6-1 with TRBJ1-2; 8 positions agree with TRBD1. The V and J ends lost 6 bases and 4 bases, in that order; junction bases with no gene match: 16. The CDR3 length is 17 residues. CDR1 is MNHNS and CDR2 is SASEGT in the germline V gene. The CDR3 loop is CASSDPFGQGRGYGYTF. The DNA of the CDR3 is TGTGCCAGCAGCGACCCTTTCGGACAGGGAAGGGGCTATGGCTACACCTTC.

The table lists this clonotype with many counts. V and J are TRBV7-9 and TRBJ2-7, with TRBD1 matching over 7 bases. CDR1 SEHNR and CDR2 FQNEAQ come from the germline V gene (reference sequence). V gave up 5 bases and J gave up 3 bases; unmatched junction bases: 4. The CDR3 length is 13 residues. Written as DNA, the CDR3 is TGTGCCAGCAGCCCTGGGACAGTCTACGAGCAGTACTTC. The encoded protein is CASSPGTVYEQYF.

This clonotype was seen a single time. This chain's CDR3 is CASRREGVTDTQYF. CDR3 in DNA: TGCGCCAGCAGAAGGGAAGGAGTCACAGATACGCAGTATTTT. The V and J genes are TRBV4-1 and TRBJ2-3; no clear D. Germline-derived CDR1 and CDR2 are MGHRA and YSYEKL. Deletions cut 6 bases from V and 2 bases from J, with 12 bases between. The CDR3 length is 14 residues.

J is TRBJ1-2 and V is TRBV6-1; tentative D call: TRBD1 (5 bases). The germline gives CDR1 MNHNS, CDR2 SASEGT. V was shortened by 5 bases and J by 1 base, with 8 bases between the two germline ends. CDR3 length: 13 residues. This chain's CDR3 is CASSFRVNYGYTF. The CDR3, as DNA: TGTGCCAGCAGTTTCAGGGTTAACTATGGCTACACCTTC.

This clonotype was found many times. The rearrangement uses TRBV11-3 and TRBJ2-1; possible D gene TRBD2, 5 bases. The CDR3 loop spans 16 amino acids. V lost 3 bases and J 0 bases, leaving 12 bases between the germline ends. Germline CDR1 and CDR2: SGHNT and YENEEA. CDR3 amino acids: CASSFRSGSSYNEQFF. CDR3 nucleotides: TGTGCCAGCAGCTTTAGGTCGGGGAGCTCCTACAATGAGCAGTTCTTC.

The rearrangement links TRBV19 to TRBJ2-3; TRBD1 aligns across 8 bases. V lost 5 bases and J lost 2; bases outside the gene matches: 9. The CDR3 sequence is 16 residues long. The germline V gene has CDR1 LNHDA and CDR2 SQIVND (reference sequence). In DNA form, the CDR3 reads TGTGCCAGTAGTGTGGACAGGGCGCTCTCCACAGATACGCAGTATTTT. Translation gives CASSVDRALSTDTQYF.

On this clonotype: With a much larger clone just one base away, this may be a read error. The V call is TRBV6-2 or TRBV6-3, the J call TRBJ1-1; 9 bases fit TRBD1. Germline lookup yields CDR1 MNHEY and CDR2 SVGEGT. The CDR3 extends over 13 amino acids. CDR3 sequence: CASRTGGGTEALF. CDR3 nucleotides: TGTGCCAGCAGGACAGGGGGGGGAACTGAAGCTCTCTTT.

This clonotype was seen repeatedly, ten times or more. The chain has TRBV20-1 and TRBJ1-1; 7 positions match TRBD1. V dropped 2 bases and J dropped 3; count of bases not matched to a gene: 12. Germline CDR1 DFQATT, CDR2 SNEGSKA (reference sequence). The CDR3 sequence is 16 residues long. CDR3 coding DNA: TGCAGTGCTAGAAAAAGACCAGGGGGGGTAGACACTGAAGCTTTCTTT. Its translation: CSARKRPGGVDTEAFF.

This clonotype was recorded many times. The chain employs TRBV11-2 and TRBJ1-4; 9 bases map to TRBD1. Losses at the gene ends were 3 bases for V and 5 bases for J; bases not matched to a gene: 4. Germline V gives CDR1 SGHAT, CDR2 FQNNGV. There are 15 residues in the CDR3. CDR3 sequence (DNA): TGTGCCAGCAGCTTCGGGACAGGGATGAATGAAAAACTGTTTTTT. This gives the protein CASSFGTGMNEKLFF.